Listed below are T cell receptor beta chains from one sample, sequenced in a study of T cells in Graves' hyperthyroidism and ophthalmopathy. One entry per CDR3 protein results from TCRdb running MiXCR on the multiplex PCR reads. Of hundreds of thousands of distinct CDR3 sequences listed, 13% to 15% are singletons. Input material: blood. All receptors come from a woman younger than 30 with Graves' hyperthyroidism. Both conserved end residues are trimmed from each CDR3.

v_gene,j_gene,CDR3aa
TRBV28,TRBJ2-5,ASSLGRVAGGGQETRY
TRBV2,TRBJ2-7,ASQGLPQSYEQY
TRBV27,TRBJ2-4,ASSLGYLANKNIQY
TRBV7-8,TRBJ1-5,ASSLTASNQPQH
TRBV7-2,TRBJ2-4,ASSQDRGRIIRDIQY
TRBV4-3,TRBJ2-3,ASSQGFSGRVISPTDTQY
TRBV7-2,TRBJ1-3,ASSLLWKGSGNTIY
TRBV19,TRBJ2-4,ASSITGSKNIQY
TRBV28,TRBJ2-7,ASSLFASGSREQY
TRBV2,TRBJ2-1,ASSEARRTGGGDEQF
TRBV6-1,TRBJ2-4,ASRGQGVNIQY
TRBV6-1,TRBJ2-3,ASSDWTSGSGADTQY
TRBV20-1,TRBJ2-1,SARDTSGLAGAYNEQF
TRBV28,TRBJ2-1,ASTGRSSYNEQF
TRBV6-5,TRBJ1-1,ASSYRPRQAISEAF
TRBV19,TRBJ2-1,ASRPTGSNEQF